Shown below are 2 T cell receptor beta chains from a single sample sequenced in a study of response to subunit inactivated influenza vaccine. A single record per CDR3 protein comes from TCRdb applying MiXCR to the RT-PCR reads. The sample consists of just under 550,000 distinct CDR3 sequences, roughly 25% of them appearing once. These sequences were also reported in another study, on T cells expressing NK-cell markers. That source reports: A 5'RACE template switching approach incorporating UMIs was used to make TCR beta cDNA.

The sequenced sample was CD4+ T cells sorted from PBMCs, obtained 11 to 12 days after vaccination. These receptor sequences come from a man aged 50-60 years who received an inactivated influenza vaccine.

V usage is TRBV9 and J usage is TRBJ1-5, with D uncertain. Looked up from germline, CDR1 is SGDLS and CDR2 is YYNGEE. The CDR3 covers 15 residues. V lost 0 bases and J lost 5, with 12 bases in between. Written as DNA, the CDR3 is TGTGCCAGCAGCGTAGGGTTGGGGTTCGATCAGCCCCAGCATTTT. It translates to CASSVGLGFDQPQHF.

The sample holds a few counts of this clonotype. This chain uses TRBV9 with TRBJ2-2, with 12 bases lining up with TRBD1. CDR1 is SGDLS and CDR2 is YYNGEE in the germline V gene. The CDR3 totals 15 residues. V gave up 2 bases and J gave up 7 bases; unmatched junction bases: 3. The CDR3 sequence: CASSVGQGASGELFF. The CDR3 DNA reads TGTGCCAGCAGCGTGGGACAGGGGGCTAGCGGGGAGCTGTTTTTT.